This T cell receptor (beta chain) was found in a study of regulatory T cells in long-lasting Graves disease. Trimming left V 6 bases short and J 4 bases short, with 12 bases between. The CDR3 totals 13 residues. Germline V gene lookup returns CDR1 LNHDA and CDR2 SQIVND (reference sequence). The sample's time point: persistent/refractory GD, antithyroid drugs over 5 years with positive TRAb. With RNA extracted from PBMCs as input, the TCR library was made. iRepertoire HTBI primers and Arm-PCR of CDR3 regions built TCR beta libraries. Original processing methods: Segment identification across samples yielded around 64 TRBV and some 13 TRBJ segments. TCRdb re-analysed the multiplex PCR reads in MiXCR, keeping a single row per CDR3 protein. The V and J calls and clone size are TCRdb's, not the authors'. Of approximately 690,000 distinct CDR3 sequences in the sample, around 30% were seen once.

The chain joins TRBV19 to TRBJ1-2; a possible D gene is TRBD1 (6 bases). This sample comprised peripheral blood mononuclear cells (PBMCs), obtained when the disease was refractory, from a patient treated with antithyroid drugs. This TCR was sampled from a female donor with Graves disease. CDR3 protein: CASRTTGSYGYTF. The CDR3 DNA follows: TGTGCCAGTAGGACTACAGGGAGCTATGGCTACACCTTC.